Detailed here is one T cell receptor (beta chain). The target antigen is unknown. Amplified TCR beta CDR3 regions came from RNA transcripts. HTBI primers were employed in a first-round RT-PCR of the TCR CDR3. Via MiXCR, TCRdb re-called the multiplex PCR reads, giving one row per CDR3 protein. The sample shows roughly 380,000 distinct CDR3 sequences, around 18% of them seen only once. This specimen belongs to a study of T cells in Graves' hyperthyroidism and ophthalmopathy. On the basis of clinical symptoms, serum thyroxine and TRAb, thyroid ultrasound and orbital computed tomography, diagnoses were made. This sample holds PBMCs from less than 11 ml fresh peripheral blood. V was cut by 3 bases and J by 0 bases, with 19 bases left in between. This CDR3 has 19 residues. Germline V gives CDR1 SGHRS, CDR2 YFSETQ. Regarding the study as a whole: Most clonotypes that expanded in the thyroid above 0.001 also showed up in blood. Using 13 V-J features, a model discriminated ophthalmopathy from stable hyperthyroidism.

The chain combines TRBV5-1 with TRBJ2-6, with D perhaps matching TRBD2 (5 bases). Input material: blood. The TCR was taken from a woman aged 40 to 50 with Graves' ophthalmopathy. The CDR3 bases are TGCGCCAGCAGCTCCACCCCCCCCGGCCGGGGCTCTGGGGCCAACGTCCTGACTTTC. Its translation is CASSSTPPGRGSGANVLTF.